The 25 T cell receptor beta chains below were found in one sample sequenced in a study of OX40 agonist ivuxolimab in advanced cancers. Profiled with immunoSEQ multiplex PCR; TCRdb holds only in-frame clones, not every one. The sample consists of tens of thousands of clones, about nine tenths of them appearing once. This specimen was CD4+ or CD8+ T cells sorted from blood, taken in a trial of the OX40 agonist ivuxolimab. The receptors were gathered from an adult with an advanced solid tumor such as melanoma, head and neck, liver or kidney cancer.

The chain links TRBV9 to TRBJ2-1; D may match TRBD1 or TRBD2 (5 bases each). With 4 bases removed from V and 10 bases from J, the gap between germline ends came to 15 bases. The CDR3 loop spans 13 amino acids. Germline CDR1 reads SGDLS; CDR2 reads YYNGEE. The CDR3 here is CASSSGTPGEQFF. The CDR3 region has the DNA TGTGCCAGCAGCTCGGGGACCCCGGGCGAGCAGTTCTTC.

The chain is built from TRBV11-2 and TRBJ2-7; D may be TRBD1 (6 bases). V was shortened by 7 bases and J by 0 bases, with 19 bases between the two germline ends. From germline, CDR1 is SGHAT and CDR2 FQNNGV. The CDR3 loop spans 16 amino acids. CDR3 sequence: CASNPHAGTISYEQYF. DNA for the CDR3: TGTGCCAGCAACCCTCATGCTGGGACAATCTCCTACGAGCAGTACTTC. The full variable domain, in which reference TRBV11-2 and TRBJ2-7 provide the parts outside the CDR3, is EAGVAQSPRYKIIEKRQSVAFWCNPISGHATLYWYQQILGQGPKLLIQFQNNGVVDDSQLPKDRFSAERLKGVDSTLKIQPAKLEDSAVYLCASNPHAGTISYEQYFGPGTRLTVT.

The V gene is TRBV6-1, the J gene TRBJ1-5, with D possibly TRBD1 on 5 matching bases. The length of the CDR3 is 18 residues. V lost 2 bases to trimming and J lost 5 bases, with 22 bases between them. CDR1 is MNHNS and CDR2 is SASEGT in the germline V gene. The CDR3 DNA follows: TGTGCCAGCAGTGAAACGCTACAGGCCGCAGGGTTCGATCAGCCCCAGCATTTT. Protein product: CASSETLQAAGFDQPQHF.

V and J are TRBV13 and TRBJ1-6, with 9 bases aligning to TRBD1. The J segment lost 8 bases and the V segment lost 5 bases, leaving 10 bases of the junction unmatched. The V gene's germline CDR1 is PRHDT and CDR2 FYEKMQ (reference sequence). The CDR3 spans 16 residues. The CDR3 nucleotides read TGTGCCAGCAGCCCCCAGGACAGGGGAGAGGATTCACCCCTCCACTTT. Translation: CASSPQDRGEDSPLHF. The complete variable domain, with remaining parts taken from reference TRBV13 and TRBJ1-6, reads AAGVIQSPRHLIKEKRETATLKCYPIPRHDTVYWYQQGPGQDPQFLISFYEKMQSDKGSIPDRFSAQQFSDYHSELNMSSLELGDSALYFCASSPQDRGEDSPLHFGNGTRLTVT.

J is TRBJ2-1 and V is TRBV5-1; possible D gene TRBD1, 6 bases. V was pared by 4 bases and J by 0 bases, with 14 bases between. The CDR3 has 16 amino acids. CDR1 SGHRS and CDR2 YFSETQ come from the germline V gene. CDR3 nucleotide sequence: TGCGCCAGCAGCCTCTACAGGGAGAGCTCCTACAATGAGCAGTTCTTC. Translated: CASSLYRESSYNEQFF.

The rearrangement uses TRBV15 and TRBJ1-5; 7 bases align to TRBD1. Germline loops: CDR1 LNHNV, CDR2 YYDKDF (reference sequence). The CDR3 totals 17 residues. V trimming: 0 bases; J trimming: 2 bases; junction bases outside the gene matches: 7. CDR3 DNA: TGTGCCACCAGCAGAGATGGAACAGGGGAAGGCAATCAGCCCCAGCATTTT. Protein sequence: CATSRDGTGEGNQPQHF. The complete variable domain, with remaining parts taken from reference TRBV15 and TRBJ1-5, reads DAMVIQNPRYQVTQFGKPVTLSCSQTLNHNVMYWYQQKSSQAPKLLFHYYDKDFNNEADTPDNFQSRRPNTSFCFLDIRSPGLGDTAMYLCATSRDGTGEGNQPQHFGDGTRLSIL.

The gene calls are TRBV4-2 and TRBJ1-4; D may be TRBD1 (5 bases). V was pared by 0 bases and J by 0 bases, with 17 bases between. Per germline, CDR1 LGHNA and CDR2 YNFKEQ. The CDR3 runs 19 residues. CDR3 in amino acids: CASSQEPGPALATNEKLFF. The DNA for the CDR3 is TGTGCCAGCAGCCAAGAGCCGGGACCAGCACTTGCAACTAATGAAAAACTGTTTTTT.

The chain joins TRBV4-2 to TRBJ1-6; 8 bases map to TRBD1. The CDR3 consists of 19 residues. The germline CDR1 and CDR2 sequences are LGHNA and YNFKEQ. With V trimmed by 0 bases and J by 8 bases, 15 bases remained unmatched. CDR3 sequence: CASSQDLVTGALSDSPLHF. Written as DNA, the CDR3 is TGTGCCAGCAGCCAAGATCTAGTGACAGGGGCCCTAAGCGATTCACCCCTCCACTTT.

This clone has a handful of counts. This chain connects TRBV11-2 to TRBJ1-6; 9 bases map to TRBD1. The germline gives CDR1 SGHAT, CDR2 FQNNGV. This CDR3 contains 14 residues. V was clipped by 6 bases and J by 7 bases; unmatched bases: 4. The DNA of the CDR3 is TGTGCCAGCAGTGCCGGGACAGGGAATTCACCCCTCCACTTT. Residues: CASSAGTGNSPLHF.

The rearrangement links TRBV5-6 to TRBJ2-2, with 8 bases aligning to TRBD2. Germline trimming cut 4 bases from V and 0 bases from J; bases unmatched to any gene: 14. The germline V gene encodes CDR1 SGHDT and CDR2 YYEEEE. The CDR3 extends over 19 amino acids. The CDR3: CASSPGVPGGEPNTGELFF. The CDR3 DNA follows: TGTGCCAGCAGCCCCGGAGTGCCCGGGGGGGAGCCGAACACCGGGGAGCTGTTTTTT.

The CDR3 nucleotides are TGCGCCAGCAACCCCCCGGGACAGGGAGACACCGGGGAGCTGTTTTTT. The encoded protein is CASNPPGQGDTGELFF. V is TRBV4-1 and J is TRBJ2-2; 9 bases are a match to TRBD1. V shed 7 bases, J shed 3 bases, and the junction held 9 bases outside the gene matches. The CDR3 totals 16 residues. Per germline, CDR1 MGHRA and CDR2 YSYEKL.

The rearrangement joins TRBV2 to TRBJ1-4; a possible D gene is TRBD1 (5 bases). Trimming removed 0 bases from V and 14 bases from J, with 13 bases in between. CDR1 SNHLY and CDR2 FYNNEI come from the germline V gene. This CDR3 has 13 residues. The CDR3 bases are TGTGCCAGCAGTGAAGCGTCAGGGATTCTGCTGTTTTTT. Residues: CASSEASGILLFF.

On this clone: Lacking the conserved final phenylalanine or tryptophan, this CDR3 likely reflects a read error. This chain joins TRBV4-1 and TRBJ1-1; D might be TRBD1 (5 bases). V lost 0 bases to trimming and J lost 2 bases, with 7 bases between them. The CDR3 extends over 14 amino acids. Looked up from germline, CDR1 is MGHRA and CDR2 is YSYEKL. CDR3 sequence reads: CASSQEDRNTEAFL. DNA of the CDR3: TGCGCCAGCAGCCAAGAAGACAGAAACACTGAAGCTTTCCTT.

The chain couples TRBV5-1 to TRBJ2-1; D is possibly TRBD2 (7 bases). Germline V gene lookup returns CDR1 SGHRS and CDR2 YFSETQ. Deletions cut 1 base from V and 1 base from J, with 15 bases between. This CDR3 has 17 amino acids. CDR3 coding DNA: TGCGCCAGCAGCTTGATTGGGGGGGCAGGATCCTACAATGAGCAGTTCTTC. Residues: CASSLIGGAGSYNEQFF. The entire variable domain, with the rest obtained from reference TRBV5-1 and TRBJ2-1, is as follows: KAGVTQTPRYLIKTRGQQVTLSCSPISGHRSVSWYQQTPGQGLQFLFEYFSETQRNKGNFPGRFSGRQFSNSRSEMNVSTLELGDSALYLCASSLIGGAGSYNEQFFGPGTRLTVL.

This chain joins TRBV5-8 and TRBJ1-5; no reliable D call. The CDR3 consists of 16 residues. Per the germline V gene, CDR1 is SGHTS and CDR2 is YDEGEE. Trimming removed 4 bases from V and 4 bases from J, with 18 bases in between. Here the CDR3 reads CASSTKTGSVNQPQHF. CDR3 coding DNA: TGTGCCAGCAGCACGAAGACGGGAAGCGTTAATCAGCCCCAGCATTTT.

The chain has TRBV6-5 and TRBJ2-3, with a possible D match to TRBD1 (6 bases). V gave up 5 bases and J gave up 8 bases, with 11 bases separating them. CDR3 size: 12 residues. Per germline, CDR1 MNHEY and CDR2 SVGAGI. The CDR3 bases are TGTGCCAGCAGTGGGGGCCTGGGTACGCAGTATTTT. It encodes CASSGGLGTQYF.

This clone was observed a single time. The chain employs TRBV27 and TRBJ1-1, with 9 bases aligning to TRBD1. Trimming took 4 bases from V and 1 from J; bases not matched to a gene: 1. Germline CDR1 MNHEY, CDR2 SMNVEV (reference sequence). This CDR3 contains 14 residues. CDR3 amino acids: CASSWTGANTEAFF. DNA of the CDR3: TGTGCCAGCAGTTGGACAGGGGCGAACACTGAAGCTTTCTTT.

V usage is TRBV7-8 and J usage is TRBJ2-7; D call uncertain. With 3 bases removed from V and 6 bases from J, the gap between germline ends came to 12 bases. Looked up from germline, CDR1 is SGHVS and CDR2 is FQNEAQ. This CDR3 region has 13 residues. CDR3 protein: CASSFIFGGEQYF. The CDR3 DNA is TGTGCCAGCAGCTTTATCTTCGGCGGCGAGCAGTACTTC.

The count of this clone is one. The chain carries TRBV9 and TRBJ2-7; perhaps TRBD2 as D (5 bases). This CDR3 is 15 amino acids long. Per germline, CDR1 SGDLS and CDR2 YYNGEE. The germline V and J ends were trimmed by 4 bases and 1 base, with 15 bases remaining between them. The CDR3 is CASSPEGLWSYEQYF. CDR3 sequence (DNA): TGTGCCAGCAGCCCCGAGGGCCTATGGTCCTACGAGCAGTACTTC.

The V and J genes are TRBV7-2 and TRBJ2-1, with 7 positions matching TRBD2. The V and J ends lost 1 base and 4 bases, in that order; junction bases with no gene match: 4. The CDR3 runs 15 residues. Germline assignment: CDR1 SGHTA and CDR2 FQGNSA. The CDR3 coding sequence is TGTGCCAGCAGCTTAGTCGAGCGGGGATACAATGAGCAGTTCTTC. It yields the protein CASSLVERGYNEQFF.

This clone was seen a handful of times. The V and J genes are TRBV7-6 and TRBJ1-1; D is uncertain. The CDR3 totals 15 residues. From germline, CDR1 is SGHVS and CDR2 FNYEAQ. The V end lost 2 bases, the J end lost 5 bases, and 15 bases lay between the germline ends. CDR3 loop: CASSLSSVLRTEAFF. In DNA form, the CDR3 reads TGTGCCAGCAGCTTATCGTCGGTTCTGAGGACTGAAGCTTTCTTT.

The V and J genes are TRBV6-4 and TRBJ1-5; 9 bases agree with TRBD1. This CDR3 has 16 amino acids. J was trimmed by 2 bases and V by 6 bases; bases with no gene match: 8. Germline CDR1 MRHNA, CDR2 SNTAGT. CDR3 protein: CASSWTGDDGNQPQHF. The CDR3 bases are TGTGCCAGCAGCTGGACAGGGGATGATGGCAATCAGCCCCAGCATTTT.

The J gene is TRBJ1-1, the V gene TRBV9, with TRBD1 as a possible D gene (6 bases). This CDR3 region has 18 residues. CDR1 SGDLS and CDR2 YYNGEE come from the germline V gene. V lost 3 bases to trimming and J lost 0 bases, with 21 bases between them. The CDR3 nucleotides are TGTGCCAGCAGCGCCCCCCTTAGGGGGGGAGGGATGAACACTGAAGCTTTCTTT. Its translation is CASSAPLRGGGMNTEAFF.

J is TRBJ2-1 and V is TRBV21-1; the table assigns TRBD1, which was not confirmed against the DNA. TRBV21-1 is a pseudogene locus. The CDR3 is made up of 16 amino acids. The CDR3 here is CASSKQGPPSYNEQFF. The CDR3 coding sequence is TGTGCCAGCAGCAAACAGGGGCCCCCCTCCTACAATGAGCAGTTCTTC.

This sequence joins TRBV7-6 and TRBJ2-6; unclear D gene. Germline CDR1 and CDR2: SGHVS and FNYEAQ. Trimming took off 5 bases at V and 3 bases at J, with 17 bases between the two ends. This CDR3 comprises 17 residues. The CDR3 region has the DNA TGTGCCAGCAGCGACCCAAGGGCGCCAGGTGGGGCCAACGTCCTGACTTTC. Residues: CASSDPRAPGGANVLTF.